The entry below gives a single TCR beta chain sequence along with its context. Sequencing was performed with immunoSEQ multiplex PCR; in TCRdb, only in-frame clones are kept and a portion is missing. The table has about 11,000 clones, nearly 80% seen once; the top ten hold roughly 23%. The data were taken from a study of OX40 agonist ivuxolimab in advanced cancers. V trimming: 6 bases; J trimming: 1 base; junction bases outside the gene matches: 3. This CDR3 has 13 amino acids. CDR1 is MNHEY, CDR2 SMNVEV, per germline (reference sequence). The V gene is TRBV27, the J gene TRBJ2-7, with 7 positions matching TRBD1. The TCR originated in an adult with an advanced solid tumor such as melanoma, head and neck, liver or kidney cancer. The sample in question was CD4+ or CD8+ T cells sorted from blood, obtained in a trial of the OX40 agonist ivuxolimab. The chain's CDR3 is CASSLRGSYEQYF. The CDR3 region has the DNA TGTGCCAGCAGCCTCAGGGGGTCCTACGAGCAGTACTTC.